This TCR beta chain was identified during a study of shared clonotypes between healthy human individuals. Regarding the study as a whole: Non-shared clonotypes had lower generation probabilities than clonotypes shared by all four sorted-subset donors.

The assay ran at deep level. Using immunoSEQ multiplex PCR, the repertoire was profiled, and TCRdb retains in-frame clones only, with some absent. Among 2 million to 2.5 million clones listed, about 90% were seen once. Concerning this clone itself: As yet, its antigen is unknown.

This CDR3 is 14 amino acids long. The germline CDR1 and CDR2 sequences are SGDLS and YYNGEE. V shed 4 bases, J shed 9 bases, and the junction held 9 bases outside the gene matches. Subsets obtained from CD4+ cells comprised CD45RA+ naive and CD45RA-negative memory cells. Source material: naive CD4+ T cells from PBMCs. Subset in this sample: CD45RA+ positively selected. The clonotype originates from a man aged 18 to 29 in good health. Some clones in this sample may be carry-over from other donors' samples. This chain links TRBV9 with TRBJ2-1, with 8 bases that match TRBD1. CDR3 protein: CASSMTGVGGEQFF. The CDR3 DNA follows: TGTGCCAGCAGCATGACAGGGGTAGGAGGTGAGCAGTTCTTC. Complete variable domain (other parts from reference TRBV9 and TRBJ2-1): DSGVTQTPKHLITATGQRVTLRCSPRSGDLSVYWYQQSLDQGLQFLIQYYNGEERAKGNILERFSAQQFPDLHSELNLSSLELGDSALYFCASSMTGVGGEQFFGPGTRLTVL.